Listed here are 15 T cell receptor beta chains from one sample, sequenced in a study of response to subunit inactivated influenza vaccine. TCRdb independently ran MiXCR on the RT-PCR reads; one entry per CDR3 protein. Here the sample spans hundreds of thousands of distinct CDR3 sequences, approximately 7.7% being singletons. The input for sequencing was PBMCs from blood, taken 23 months after vaccination. These receptors came from a man aged 50 to 75 who received an inactivated influenza vaccine.

This clonotype was counted a few times. The chain employs TRBV5-1 and TRBJ2-2; the D gene is possibly TRBD2 (6 bases). Germline V gene sequence: CDR1 SGHRS, CDR2 YFSETQ. The ends were cut back, 0 bases at V and 5 bases at J, with 14 bases in the middle. This CDR3 is built from 16 residues. The CDR3 is CASSLAGVGGTGELFF. CDR3 coding DNA: TGCGCCAGCAGCTTGGCCGGTGTAGGAGGGACCGGGGAGCTGTTTTTT.

There are a few counts of this clonotype. The chain uses TRBV7-9 and TRBJ2-1; D call uncertain. V was pared by 6 bases and J by 5 bases, with 20 bases between. CDR1 and CDR2 (germline): SEHNR, FQNEAQ (reference sequence). This CDR3 region has 16 residues. Written as DNA, the CDR3 is TGTGCCAGCAGATCCCTTAACCTGGACCGCAACAATGAGCAGTTCTTC. Protein: CASRSLNLDRNNEQFF.

This chain joins TRBV5-1 and TRBJ2-7; tentative D call: TRBD2 (5 bases). The CDR3 spans 15 residues. Per the germline V gene, CDR1 is SGHRS and CDR2 is YFSETQ. Trimming removed 0 bases at V and 6 bases at J, with 16 bases between. The CDR3 DNA is TGCGCCAGCAGCTTGGGAGGACTGGAAGGAACCGAGCAGTACTTC. Protein product: CASSLGGLEGTEQYF.

This clonotype has ten or more counts. The V and J genes are TRBV9 and TRBJ2-3, with 9 bases identical to TRBD2. V trimming: 0 bases; J trimming: 4 bases; junction bases outside the gene matches: 3. Per the germline V gene, CDR1 is SGDLS and CDR2 is YYNGEE. This CDR3 is 15 amino acids long. DNA for the CDR3: TGTGCCAGCAGCGTAGATGGCGGGAGGGCAGATACGCAGTATTTT. Protein sequence: CASSVDGGRADTQYF.

This clonotype was detected a few times. The CDR3 spells CASSVGGHLNTEAFF. The CDR3 region has the DNA TGTGCCAGCAGCGTAGGCGGACACCTGAACACTGAAGCTTTCTTT. The chain couples TRBV9 to TRBJ1-1; a weak D match, TRBD1 (5 bases). The V end lost 0 bases, the J end lost 0 bases, and 9 bases lay between the germline ends. The CDR3 consists of 15 residues. CDR1 SGDLS and CDR2 YYNGEE come from the germline V gene.

The chain's CDR3 is CASSLVSRGGRTEAFF. CDR3 nucleotides: TGTGCCAGCAGCTTGGTATCACGGGGAGGAAGGACTGAAGCTTTCTTT. J is TRBJ1-1 and V is TRBV5-6; D is unresolved. Germline CDR1 and CDR2: SGHDT and YYEEEE. The germline V and J ends were trimmed by 0 bases and 5 bases, with 17 bases remaining between them. The CDR3 is 16 amino acids.

This clonotype was recorded a few times. The rearrangement uses TRBV24-1 and TRBJ1-5; 8 nucleotides align to TRBD1. The germline V gene has CDR1 KGHDR and CDR2 SFDVKD. V trimming: 5 bases; J trimming: 4 bases; junction bases outside the gene matches: 0. CDR3 length: 13 amino acids. DNA for the CDR3: TGTGCCACCAGTGGACAGGGGAATCAGCCCCAGCATTTT. As protein: CATSGQGNQPQHF.

This clonotype was seen only a few times. This chain links TRBV7-6 with TRBJ2-1; the match to TRBD2 covers 7 bases. Germline-derived CDR1 and CDR2 are SGHVS and FNYEAQ. The CDR3 length is 13 residues. V was clipped by 5 bases and J by 10 bases; unmatched bases: 8. The CDR3 nucleotides read TGTGCCAGCAGCCCTAGCGGCACTGGAGAGCAGTTCTTC. Translating it yields CASSPSGTGEQFF.

The chain carries TRBV20-1 and TRBJ2-7, with 8 bases fitting TRBD1. CDR1 and CDR2 from the germline V gene are DFQATT and SNEGSKA (reference sequence). This CDR3 comprises 15 residues. Trimming cost V 3 bases and J 6 bases; bases outside gene matches: 13. CDR3 protein: CSARATGAVLGEQYF. The CDR3 bases are TGCAGTGCTAGGGCGACAGGGGCGGTGCTGGGCGAGCAGTACTTC.

The chain recombines TRBV6-1 with TRBJ2-3; the D call may be TRBD1 or TRBD2 (6 bases each). V gave up 5 bases and J gave up 4 bases, with 19 bases separating them. The CDR3 covers 16 residues. Germline-derived CDR1 and CDR2 are MNHNS and SASEGT. The chain's CDR3 is CASSPRGVGAADTQYF. The CDR3 region has the DNA TGTGCCAGCAGTCCCCGCGGGGTGGGGGCCGCAGATACGCAGTATTTT.

This clonotype was recorded at least ten times. V and J are TRBV29-1 and TRBJ2-5; 8 nucleotides line up with TRBD1. Germline CDR1 and CDR2: SQVTM and ANQGSEA. The CDR3 is made up of 14 amino acids. The V and J ends lost 2 bases and 5 bases, in that order; junction bases with no gene match: 7. The CDR3 reads CSVEFTGGGETQYF. The DNA for the CDR3 is TGCAGCGTTGAATTTACAGGGGGTGGGGAGACCCAGTACTTC.

V usage is TRBV2 and J usage is TRBJ2-7, with TRBD2 matching over 8 bases. Germline values: CDR1 SNHLY, CDR2 FYNNEI. V lost 6 bases, J lost 6 bases, and 19 bases stayed unmatched. The CDR3 loop spans 17 amino acids. CDR3 nucleotides: TGTGCCAGCAGCGGAGTGGGTACAGCCGGGACTAGATCCGAGCAGTACTTC. Its translation: CASSGVGTAGTRSEQYF.

V is TRBV19 and J is TRBJ2-5; D is unresolved. The germline gives CDR1 LNHDA, CDR2 SQIVND (reference sequence). V lost 6 bases and J lost 3, with 17 bases in between. CDR3 length: 15 residues. CDR3 sequence reads: CASSMTLFSKETQYF. The CDR3 region has the DNA TGTGCCAGTAGCATGACACTATTCAGCAAAGAGACCCAGTACTTC.

In this sample, this clonotype turned up a few times. DNA for the CDR3: TGTGCCAGTAGCCGAGACGGGACAGGGGGCTTCGGAAGCTCCTACAATGAGCAGTTCTTC. Translation: CASSRDGTGGFGSSYNEQFF. The V and J genes are TRBV19 and TRBJ2-1, with 12 nucleotides matching TRBD1. Germline V gene data show CDR1 as LNHDA and CDR2 as SQIVND (reference sequence). The CDR3 is made up of 20 amino acids. V was pared by 6 bases and J by 0 bases, with 15 bases of the junction left unmatched.

This clonotype appeared many times. The CDR3 protein is CASSRHTDTQYF. CDR3 DNA: TGCGCCAGCAGCAGACACACAGATACGCAGTATTTT. V gene TRBV10-1 combines with J gene TRBJ2-3; D remains unclear. CDR1 is WNHNN and CDR2 is SYGVQD in the germline V gene (reference sequence). This CDR3 is 12 amino acids long. V was pared by 6 bases and J by 2 bases, with 6 bases between.